The 28 T cell receptor beta chains reported below all come from one sample, sequenced in a study of blood T cell repertoires in COVID-19. The repertoire was sequenced with immunoSEQ multiplex PCR; TCRdb's copy has only in-frame clones and lacks some. The repertoire consists of over 80,000 clones, with around 88% occurring once and the leading ten covering 0.95% to 1.5%. Sequenced input: peripheral blood. The receptor source for this set is an elderly man with active or convalescent COVID-19.

The chain couples TRBV5-1 to TRBJ2-1; the match to TRBD2 covers 9 bases. V trimming: 2 bases; J trimming: 3 bases; junction bases outside the gene matches: 3. Per the germline V gene, CDR1 is SGHRS and CDR2 is YFSETQ. The CDR3 covers 15 residues. CDR3 sequence reads: CASSFGTSIYNEQFF. The CDR3, as DNA: TGCGCCAGCAGCTTCGGGACTAGCATCTACAATGAGCAGTTCTTC.

V is TRBV6-5 and J is TRBJ2-3, with D possibly being TRBD1 (6 bases). V dropped 6 bases and J dropped 2 bases, with 15 bases sitting between them. The CDR3 has 15 residues. Looked up from germline, CDR1 is MNHEY and CDR2 is SVGAGI. CDR3 in amino acids: CASRQGPPPTDTQYF. The CDR3 DNA sequence: TGTGCCAGCAGACAGGGACCACCGCCCACAGATACGCAGTATTTT.

This chain joins TRBV29-1 and TRBJ2-7; TRBD2 might be the D (5 bases). Germline values: CDR1 SQVTM, CDR2 ANQGSEA. The CDR3 is 13 residues long. Deletions cut 6 bases from V and 2 bases from J, with 14 bases between. CDR3: CSVGEGPPYEQYF. As DNA, the CDR3 is TGCAGCGTCGGAGAGGGTCCCCCCTACGAGCAGTACTTC.

This chain links TRBV3-1 (or the pseudogene TRBV3-2) with TRBJ2-7, with a tentative D call TRBD2 (5 bases). This CDR3 has 15 residues. V was clipped by 0 bases and J by 3 bases, with 12 bases between them. Germline values: CDR1 LGHDT, CDR2 YNNKEL (reference sequence). CDR3 sequence (DNA): TGTGCCAGCAGCCAAGAACCTAGCAGGTACTACGAGCAGTACTTC. Translating gives CASSQEPSRYYEQYF.

The rearrangement uses TRBV6-5 and TRBJ2-1; a weak D match, TRBD2 (5 bases). Deletions cut 7 bases from V and 0 bases from J, with 7 bases between. CDR3 length equals 13 residues. Germline CDR1 reads MNHEY; CDR2 reads SVGAGI. CDR3 sequence (DNA): TGTGCCAGCATAGAGGGCTCCTACAATGAGCAGTTCTTC. It specifies CASIEGSYNEQFF.

CDR3: CATSRDPISNQPQHF. The CDR3 nucleotides are TGTGCCACCAGCAGAGATCCCATTAGCAATCAGCCCCAGCATTTT. The rearrangement links TRBV15 to TRBJ1-5; D is undetermined. CDR3 size: 15 residues. Germline V lookup: CDR1 LNHNV, CDR2 YYDKDF (reference sequence). Between the trimmed V and J ends, which lost 0 bases and 0 bases, there was a span of 6 bases.

The chain employs TRBV10-1 and TRBJ1-6, with D maybe TRBD1 (5 bases). The length of the CDR3 is 15 residues. CDR1 and CDR2 from the germline V gene are WNHNN and SYGVQD (reference sequence). Trimming stripped 7 bases from V and 7 bases from J, with 17 bases between. CDR3 sequence reads: CASTYTGLRNSPLHF. The CDR3 DNA reads TGCGCCAGCACGTATACGGGACTTCGGAATTCACCCCTCCACTTT.

J is TRBJ2-1 and V is TRBV12-3 or TRBV12-4; D unclear. Between the trimmed V and J ends, which lost 6 bases and 2 bases, there was a span of 5 bases. The CDR3 extends over 12 amino acids. The CDR3 nucleotides are TGTGCCAGCAGCCAGACCTACAATGAGCAGTTCTTC. Residues: CASSQTYNEQFF.

The V call is TRBV7-9, the J call TRBJ1-1, with TRBD1 matching over 7 bases. After removal of 5 bases from V and 1 base from J, the junction contained 7 bases not matched to a gene. This CDR3 contains 15 residues. The germline V gene encodes CDR1 SEHNR and CDR2 FQNEAQ (reference sequence). The CDR3 DNA reads as TGTGCCAGCAGCGTCACCGGGACAGCGAACACTGAAGCTTTCTTT. Encoded protein: CASSVTGTANTEAFF.

The rearrangement joins TRBV6-5 to TRBJ2-5; TRBD2 matches 13 bases. Germline lookup yields CDR1 MNHEY and CDR2 SVGAGI. The V segment lost 4 bases and the J segment 6 bases; nucleotides outside the gene matches: 8. CDR3 length: 16 residues. The CDR3 is CASSLGLAGEGKTQYF. The CDR3, as DNA: TGTGCCAGCAGTTTAGGACTAGCGGGAGAAGGAAAGACCCAGTACTTC.

A few counts support this clone. The CDR3, as DNA: TGTGCCATCAGTGAGTCTTCTTCGGTAGCTTTCTTT. Protein: CAISESSSVAFF. The V and J genes are TRBV10-3 and TRBJ1-1, with D hard to call. The CDR3 is 12 amino acids. The V gene lost 0 bases and the J gene lost 10 bases, with 9 bases spanning the gap. CDR1 and CDR2 from the germline V gene are ENHRY and SYGVKD.

The chain uses TRBV19 and TRBJ1-5; TRBD1 aligns across 11 bases. The CDR3 extends over 18 amino acids. Germline CDR1 LNHDA, CDR2 SQIVND (reference sequence). V lost 6 bases to trimming and J lost 7 bases; unmatched junction nucleotides: 17. This CDR3 reads CASRRAGTGGGAEQPQHF. CDR3 nucleotides: TGTGCCAGTAGAAGGGCCGGGACAGGGGGTGGGGCCGAACAGCCCCAGCATTTT. Full variable domain (outside the CDR3, taken from reference TRBV19 and TRBJ1-5): DGGITQSPKYLFRKEGQNVTLSCEQNLNHDAMYWYRQDPGQGLRLIYYSQIVNDFQKGDIAEGYSVSREKKESFPLTVTSAQKNPTAFYLCASRRAGTGGGAEQPQHFGDGTRLSIL.

The CDR3 sequence: CASSSMTSVGIIEQYF. DNA for the CDR3: TGTGCCAGCAGCTCCATGACTAGCGTCGGGATTATCGAGCAGTACTTC. The V gene is TRBV3-1 (or the pseudogene TRBV3-2), the J gene TRBJ2-7; the match to TRBD2 covers 8 bases. The junction had 15 bases not matched to a gene; V was cut back by 5 bases and J by 6 bases. Germline assignment: CDR1 LGHDT and CDR2 YNNKEL (reference sequence). The CDR3 extends over 16 amino acids.

The chain employs TRBV7-2 and TRBJ1-5; TRBD1 agrees at 7 bases. Trimming at V came to 2 bases and at J to 3 bases, leaving 7 bases not matched to a gene. The CDR3 is 16 amino acids. Germline CDR1 is SGHTA and CDR2 is FQGNSA. As DNA, the CDR3 is TGTGCCAGCAGCTTATCCGTGGACAGGAACAATCAGCCCCAGCATTTT. Its translation: CASSLSVDRNNQPQHF. Supplemented by reference TRBV7-2 and TRBJ1-5, the full variable domain reads GAGVSQSPSNKVTEKGKDVELRCDPISGHTALYWYRQSLGQGLEFLIYFQGNSAPDKSGLPSDRFSAERTGGSVSTLTIQRTQQEDSAVYLCASSLSVDRNNQPQHFGDGTRLSIL.

CDR3 region: CASTQPGTLNYGYTF. The CDR3 bases are TGTGCCAGCACCCAGCCCGGGACATTAAACTATGGCTACACCTTC. This rearrangement joins TRBV28 to TRBJ1-2, with D perhaps TRBD1 (6 bases). Germline lookup yields CDR1 MDHEN and CDR2 SYDVKM. The germline V and J ends were trimmed by 7 bases and 2 bases, with 17 bases remaining between them. The length of the CDR3 is 15 residues.

The gene calls are TRBV25-1 and TRBJ2-7, with 9 positions matching TRBD2. V dropped 5 bases and J dropped 3; count of bases not matched to a gene: 2. Germline CDR1 MGHDK, CDR2 SYGVNS. There are 13 residues in the CDR3. The CDR3 sequence: CASSQTSGYEQYF. In DNA, the CDR3 is TGTGCCAGCAGTCAGACTAGCGGCTACGAGCAGTACTTC.

The V and J genes are TRBV7-2 and TRBJ2-1, with D maybe TRBD1 (5 bases). Germline values: CDR1 SGHTA, CDR2 FQGNSA. The CDR3 loop spans 12 amino acids. Trimming removed 5 bases at V and 9 bases at J, with 11 bases between. The CDR3 coding sequence is TGTGCCAGCAGCATCAGGGTCGGTGAGCAGTTCTTC. Translated, it gives CASSIRVGEQFF.

V and J are TRBV7-2 and TRBJ2-1; weak D call: TRBD2 (6 bases). Trimming left V 5 bases short and J 4 bases short, with 15 bases between. The CDR3 loop spans 15 amino acids. The germline V gene encodes CDR1 SGHTA and CDR2 FQGNSA. CDR3 sequence (DNA): TGTGCCAGCAGCCTCGGGCGGAGCGGGTACAATGAGCAGTTCTTC. It translates to CASSLGRSGYNEQFF.

This chain links TRBV4-1 with TRBJ2-7; D unclear. The germline V gene encodes CDR1 MGHRA and CDR2 YSYEKL. The CDR3 consists of 15 residues. V was cut by 2 bases and J by 1 base, with 12 bases left in between. The CDR3 loop is CASSQHGRSSYEQYF. The CDR3 DNA is TGCGCCAGCAGCCAACATGGGCGATCTTCCTACGAGCAGTACTTC.

The CDR3 DNA reads as TGTGCCAGCAGCTTGGACCCAGGGGGCGAAGAGACCCAGTACTTC. Translating it yields CASSLDPGGEETQYF. V and J are TRBV5-4 and TRBJ2-5; 8 nucleotides line up with TRBD1. This CDR3 contains 15 residues. V was clipped by 0 bases and J by 3 bases; unmatched bases: 4. In germline, CDR1 is SGHNT, CDR2 YYREEE (reference sequence).

To note about this clone: Other DNA sequences in this specimen translate into the identical CDR3. J is TRBJ2-2 and V is TRBV2; TRBD2 agrees at 8 bases. CDR1 is SNHLY, CDR2 FYNNEI, per germline. CDR3 size: 14 residues. J gave up 0 bases and V 11 bases, and 5 bases lay outside the gene matches. The CDR3 loop reads CAGAGGPNTGELFF. In DNA, the CDR3 is TGTGCCGGGGCGGGGGGCCCGAACACCGGGGAGCTGTTTTTT.

V usage is TRBV6-5 and J usage is TRBJ2-7, with D perhaps matching TRBD2 (6 bases). Trimming left V 6 bases short and J 6 bases short, with 12 bases between. Germline-derived CDR1 and CDR2 are MNHEY and SVGAGI. This CDR3 region has 12 residues. CDR3 coding DNA: TGTGCCAGCAGGAATAGCGGAGGCGAGCAGTACTTC. Its protein product is CASRNSGGEQYF.

This clone was seen once. The V gene is TRBV5-1, the J gene TRBJ2-1; TRBD2 aligns across 12 bases. The CDR3 extends over 15 amino acids. Germline trimming cut 3 bases from V and 8 bases from J; bases unmatched to any gene: 6. Germline V lookup: CDR1 SGHRS, CDR2 YFSETQ. This chain's CDR3 is CASSSSGRALYEQFF. The CDR3 coding sequence is TGCGCCAGCAGCTCTAGCGGGAGGGCCTTGTATGAGCAGTTCTTC.

The CDR3 sequence: CASSPSSTLVYGYTF. The CDR3 DNA is TGTGCCAGCTCACCTTCTTCGACTCTAGTCTATGGCTACACCTTC. The chain links TRBV18 to TRBJ1-2; D unclear. V was trimmed by 3 bases and J by 4 bases, leaving 15 bases between them. Germline V gene data show CDR1 as KGHSH and CDR2 as LQKENI. The CDR3 spans 15 residues.

The chain carries TRBV7-9 and TRBJ2-7, with 7 nucleotides matching TRBD2. This CDR3 spans 13 amino acids. V was clipped by 2 bases and J by 6 bases; unmatched bases: 4. Per the germline V gene, CDR1 is SEHNR and CDR2 is FQNEAQ (reference sequence). Written as DNA, the CDR3 is TGTGCCAGCAGCTTACAGGGAGGGACCGAGCAGTACTTC. It yields the protein CASSLQGGTEQYF.

The V gene is TRBV4-2, the J gene TRBJ2-5; TRBD2 aligns across 10 bases. V shed 5 bases and J 6 bases; nucleotides not matched to a gene: 6. The germline CDR1 and CDR2 sequences are LGHNA and YNFKEQ. This CDR3 is 14 amino acids long. The CDR3 coding sequence is TGTGCCAGCAGCTCTCAGCGGGAGGGCCAGACCCAGTACTTC. It codes for CASSSQREGQTQYF.

V is TRBV19 and J is TRBJ2-5, with D possibly matching TRBD1 (6 bases). Germline V lookup: CDR1 LNHDA, CDR2 SQIVND (reference sequence). The V end was cut by 5 bases, the J end by 5 bases, with 15 bases between. The CDR3 spans 14 residues. The CDR3 sequence: CASSQGIWLETQYF. CDR3 sequence (DNA): TGTGCCAGTAGTCAGGGGATTTGGCTCGAGACCCAGTACTTC.

The chain's CDR3 is CASSRAPQVAEAFF. CDR3 DNA sequence: TGTGCCAGCAGCAGGGCCCCTCAGGTCGCTGAAGCTTTCTTT. J is TRBJ1-1 and V is TRBV6-5; a possible D gene is TRBD1 (5 bases). The ends were cut back, 6 bases at V and 6 bases at J, with 17 bases in the middle. The CDR3 sequence is 14 residues long. Germline CDR1 MNHEY, CDR2 SVGAGI.